The 26 T cell receptor beta chains reported below all come from one sample, sequenced in a study of response to subunit inactivated influenza vaccine. TCRdb itself ran the RT-PCR reads through MiXCR, one entry per CDR3 protein. The table has around 710,000 distinct CDR3 sequences, around 14% seen once; the top ten hold 6.5% to 8.5%. Source: PBMCs from blood, taken less than 15 days before vaccination. These receptors all stem from a middle-aged man who received an inactivated influenza vaccine.

The chain couples TRBV7-2 to TRBJ1-2; tentatively, D is TRBD1 (5 bases). The length of the CDR3 is 13 residues. V lost 3 bases and J 8 bases, leaving 13 bases between the germline ends. Germline CDR1 and CDR2: SGHTA and FQGNSA. The CDR3 region is CASSFTTREGYTF. The CDR3 bases are TGTGCCAGCAGCTTCACGACCAGGGAGGGCTACACCTTC.

This clonotype was recorded at least ten times. The chain carries TRBV12-3 or TRBV12-4 and TRBJ2-5; maybe TRBD2 (5 bases). V was shortened by 7 bases and J by 0 bases, with 15 bases between the two germline ends. The CDR3 covers 15 residues. The DNA for the CDR3 is TGTGCCAGCACCCTAAAGGGAGCGTACCAAGAGACCCAGTACTTC. Translated, it gives CASTLKGAYQETQYF.

The V call is TRBV6-2 or TRBV6-3, the J call TRBJ2-7; tentative D call: TRBD2 (5 bases). With 6 bases removed from V and 4 bases from J, the gap between germline ends came to 13 bases. The CDR3 sequence is 13 residues long. Germline lookup yields CDR1 MNHEY and CDR2 SVGEGT. The DNA for the CDR3 is TGTGCCAGCAGGTCCGGGAACCAATACGAGCAGTACTTC. It codes for CASRSGNQYEQYF.

V is TRBV28 and J is TRBJ2-5; 7 bases map to TRBD1. The germline gives CDR1 MDHEN, CDR2 SYDVKM. V lost 6 bases, J lost 2 bases, and 6 bases stayed unmatched. CDR3 size: 14 residues. CDR3 sequence reads: CASRPRDSQETQYF. The CDR3 DNA sequence: TGTGCCAGCAGACCCCGGGACAGTCAAGAGACCCAGTACTTC.

V gene TRBV5-1 combines with J gene TRBJ1-2, with D possibly being TRBD1 (6 bases). V lost 4 bases to trimming and J lost 8 bases, with 21 bases between them. Germline V gene data show CDR1 as SGHRS and CDR2 as YFSETQ. This CDR3 has 15 amino acids. The CDR3 reads CASSPTQGTRRGYTF. CDR3 coding DNA: TGCGCCAGCAGCCCCACCCAGGGGACACGTCGCGGCTACACCTTC.

This clonotype turned up a few times. This rearrangement joins TRBV20-1 to TRBJ2-7, with D perhaps assigned TRBD1 or TRBD2 (5 bases each). V lost 7 bases and J lost 6, with 22 bases in between. CDR1 is DFQATT, CDR2 SNEGSKA, per germline (reference sequence). The CDR3 loop spans 14 amino acids. DNA for the CDR3: TGCAGTGGAGGGTCGGGACCCTACACCCTCGAGCAGTACTTC. It codes for CSGGSGPYTLEQYF.

This clonotype was seen more than once but under ten times. This chain uses TRBV12-3 or TRBV12-4 with TRBJ2-2; no definite D call. This CDR3 contains 12 residues. Trimming removed 6 bases from V and 3 bases from J, with 5 bases in between. This chain's CDR3 is CASRLDTGELFF. CDR3 nucleotide sequence: TGTGCCAGCAGACTCGACACCGGGGAGCTGTTTTTT.

This chain joins TRBV5-5 and TRBJ2-7; possibly TRBD1 or TRBD2 for D (5 bases each). V gave up 2 bases and J gave up 6 bases, with 18 bases separating them. Germline-derived CDR1 and CDR2 are SGHKS and YYEKEE (reference sequence). This CDR3 has 15 amino acids. This CDR3 is CASSFSRGRGGEQYF. As DNA, the CDR3 is TGTGCCAGCAGCTTTAGCAGAGGCCGGGGCGGCGAGCAGTACTTC.

This chain links TRBV19 with TRBJ1-5; D is unresolved. The V gene's germline CDR1 is LNHDA and CDR2 SQIVND (reference sequence). The CDR3 has 14 residues. Trimming stripped 3 bases from V and 0 bases from J, with 6 bases between. CDR3 coding DNA: TGTGCCAGTAGTATCCTGGATAGCAATCAGCCCCAGCATTTT. It is translated as CASSILDSNQPQHF.

The rearrangement uses TRBV6-5 and TRBJ2-1; 12 bases are a match to TRBD2. The CDR3 extends over 15 amino acids. Trimming cost V 4 bases and J 8 bases; bases outside gene matches: 6. The germline gives CDR1 MNHEY, CDR2 SVGAGI. The CDR3 DNA reads TGTGCCAGCAGTTCCTCTAGCGGGAGGGCGGATGAGCAGTTCTTC. It codes for CASSSSSGRADEQFF.

The gene calls are TRBV5-1 and TRBJ2-3; TRBD1 agrees at 10 bases. The germline gives CDR1 SGHRS, CDR2 YFSETQ. V shed 4 bases, J shed 4 bases, and the junction held 6 bases outside the gene matches. The CDR3 runs 15 residues. The CDR3: CASSPGQGSADTQYF. The CDR3 DNA reads TGCGCCAGCAGCCCGGGACAGGGGAGCGCAGATACGCAGTATTTT.

In this sample, this clonotype turned up many times. V gene TRBV5-1 combines with J gene TRBJ2-7; D could derive from TRBD1 or TRBD2 (5 bases each). Trimming shortened V by 7 bases and J by 6 bases, and 17 bases separated the two germline ends. This CDR3 has 13 residues. Germline V CDR1 and CDR2: SGHRS, YFSETQ. The CDR3 nucleotides are TGCGCCAGCGCTCTGGCCGGGGCTAGCGAGCAGTACTTC. Amino acids: CASALAGASEQYF.

The rearrangement uses TRBV12-3 or TRBV12-4 and TRBJ2-1; perhaps TRBD2 as D (5 bases). The CDR3 is made up of 15 amino acids. V lost 3 bases and J 13 bases, leaving 22 bases between the germline ends. This CDR3 reads CASSFGEPRLGSQFF. The CDR3 DNA sequence: TGTGCCAGCAGTTTTGGGGAGCCCCGCTTGGGTTCTCAGTTCTTC.

The chain links TRBV7-9 to TRBJ2-7; D is uncertain. The CDR3 has 11 amino acids. Per the germline V gene, CDR1 is SEHNR and CDR2 is FQNEAQ (reference sequence). Deletions cut 10 bases from V and 6 bases from J, with 13 bases between. In DNA form, the CDR3 reads TGTGCCATACAATCCGGAATCGAGCAGTACTTC. This sequence encodes CAIQSGIEQYF.

This chain connects TRBV13 to TRBJ2-5; D tentatively reads TRBD1 or TRBD2 (6 bases each). The CDR3 runs 17 residues. V lost 5 bases and J 4 bases, leaving 23 bases between the germline ends. In germline, CDR1 is PRHDT, CDR2 FYEKMQ (reference sequence). CDR3 bases: TGTGCCAGCAGCCCAGCCCCGGGACCTAAGGGGGGAGAGACCCAGTACTTC. This translates into CASSPAPGPKGGETQYF.

The count of this clonotype is one. This sequence joins TRBV6-1 and TRBJ1-1; no clear D. This CDR3 is built from 15 residues. V lost 4 bases to trimming and J lost 1 base, with 13 bases between them. Germline lookup yields CDR1 MNHNS and CDR2 SASEGT. Here the CDR3 reads CASSATWAGNTEAFF. The CDR3 coding sequence is TGTGCCAGCAGTGCCACCTGGGCAGGGAACACTGAAGCTTTCTTT.

This clonotype was picked up a small number of times. The chain links TRBV4-2 to TRBJ1-2; D possibly corresponds to TRBD1 (5 bases). V gave up 1 base and J gave up 5 bases, with 17 bases separating them. CDR1 and CDR2 from the germline V gene are LGHNA and YNFKEQ. This CDR3 comprises 16 residues. Here the CDR3 reads CASSQATQTASYGYTF. The CDR3 coding sequence is TGTGCCAGCAGCCAAGCAACTCAGACAGCTTCTTATGGCTACACCTTC.

This clonotype has at least ten counts. The chain uses TRBV5-1 and TRBJ1-1; D is ambiguous. V lost 1 base and J 6 bases, leaving 19 bases between the germline ends. The CDR3 contains 16 residues. Germline V gives CDR1 SGHRS, CDR2 YFSETQ. As DNA, the CDR3 is TGCGCCAGCAGCTTGACTCCGAGCGGGGTGGGCGCTGAAGCTTTCTTT. Its protein is CASSLTPSGVGAEAFF.

V usage is TRBV6-5 and J usage is TRBJ2-7; 13 bases align to TRBD2. V lost 6 bases, J lost 4 bases, and 6 bases stayed unmatched. The CDR3 length is 15 residues. CDR1 and CDR2 (germline): MNHEY, SVGAGI. The CDR3 protein is CASSAGLAGRYEQYF. The CDR3 nucleotides read TGTGCCAGCAGCGCGGGACTAGCGGGGCGGTACGAGCAGTACTTC.

This clonotype showed up just a few times. The chain joins TRBV3-1 to TRBJ2-3; D not certain. This CDR3 region has 12 residues. V shed 1 base and J shed 8 bases, with 7 bases lying between them. Germline V gene sequence: CDR1 LGHDT, CDR2 YNNKEL (reference sequence). DNA of the CDR3: TGTGCCAGCAGCCAAGCGGGTACTACGCAGTATTTT. It specifies CASSQAGTTQYF.

In the case of this clonotype: A clone one base away is much larger, so this may be a read error. The chain employs TRBV10-3 and TRBJ2-5, with TRBD2 as a possible D gene (7 bases). This CDR3 has 17 amino acids. Germline CDR1 and CDR2: ENHRY and SYGVKD. The germline V and J ends were trimmed by 11 bases and 0 bases, with 25 bases remaining between them. CDR3 nucleotides: TGTGCCTCCCGACCCGAACTAGCGTGGGGGCACCAAGAGACCCAGTACTTC. It is translated as CASRPELAWGHQETQYF.

There are a few counts of this clonotype. The chain couples TRBV7-2 to TRBJ1-5, with D unresolved. The V gene's germline CDR1 is SGHTA and CDR2 FQGNSA. V gave up 7 bases and J gave up 3 bases, with 10 bases separating them. CDR3 length equals 13 residues. The CDR3 is CASKLRANQPQHF. CDR3 coding DNA: TGTGCCAGCAAACTTCGGGCCAATCAGCCCCAGCATTTT.

The chain joins TRBV5-5 to TRBJ2-3; 11 bases agree with TRBD2. The V gene end was trimmed by 0 bases and the J gene end by 5 bases; junction bases not matched to a gene: 8. CDR3 length: 17 amino acids. Germline CDR1 SGHKS, CDR2 YYEKEE (reference sequence). CDR3 residues: CASSLAVTSGGGDTQYF. Here the CDR3 DNA reads TGTGCCAGCAGCTTGGCCGTAACTAGCGGGGGTGGAGATACGCAGTATTTT.

This clonotype has just a few counts. The J gene is TRBJ2-2, the V gene TRBV10-3; D gene ambiguous. Per germline, CDR1 ENHRY and CDR2 SYGVKD. The V gene lost 0 bases and the J gene lost 1 base, with 6 bases spanning the gap. The CDR3 has 15 residues. This chain's CDR3 is CAISESTRNTGELFF. The DNA for the CDR3 is TGTGCCATCAGTGAGTCGACGAGGAACACCGGGGAGCTGTTTTTT.

The V gene is TRBV7-9, the J gene TRBJ1-3, with D tentatively TRBD1 (5 bases). Germline loops: CDR1 SEHNR, CDR2 FQNEAQ (reference sequence). V lost 5 bases, J lost 0 bases, and 14 bases lay in between. The CDR3 sequence is 16 residues long. CDR3 residues: CASSHPGRSSGNTIYF. The CDR3, as DNA: TGTGCCAGCAGCCACCCGGGACGAAGCTCTGGAAACACCATATATTTT. The full variable domain, completed using reference TRBV7-9 and TRBJ1-3, is DTGVSQNPRHKITKRGQNVTFRCDPISEHNRLYWYRQTLGQGPEFLTYFQNEAQLEKSRLLSDRFSAERPKGSFSTLEIQRTEQGDSAMYLCASSHPGRSSGNTIYFGEGSWLTVV.

The V gene is TRBV5-1, the J gene TRBJ2-3; 7 nucleotides match TRBD1. Germline loops: CDR1 SGHRS, CDR2 YFSETQ. This CDR3 has 14 residues. J gave up 2 bases and V 7 bases, and 7 bases lay outside the gene matches. In DNA, the CDR3 is TGCGCCAGCGTCATGGGACAGTCCACAGATACGCAGTATTTT. Translated: CASVMGQSTDTQYF.